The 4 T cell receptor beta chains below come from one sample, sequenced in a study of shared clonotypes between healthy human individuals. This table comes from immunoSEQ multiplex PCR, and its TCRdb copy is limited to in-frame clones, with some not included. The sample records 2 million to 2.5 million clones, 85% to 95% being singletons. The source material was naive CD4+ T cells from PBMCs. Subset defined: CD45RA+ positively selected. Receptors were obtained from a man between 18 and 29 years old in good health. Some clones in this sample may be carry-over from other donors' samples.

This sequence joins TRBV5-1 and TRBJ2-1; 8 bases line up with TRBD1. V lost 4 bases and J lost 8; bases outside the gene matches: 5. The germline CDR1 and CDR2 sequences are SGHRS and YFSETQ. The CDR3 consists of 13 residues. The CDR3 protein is CASSGGQGDEQFF. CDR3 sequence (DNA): TGCGCCAGCAGCGGCGGACAGGGCGATGAGCAGTTCTTC.

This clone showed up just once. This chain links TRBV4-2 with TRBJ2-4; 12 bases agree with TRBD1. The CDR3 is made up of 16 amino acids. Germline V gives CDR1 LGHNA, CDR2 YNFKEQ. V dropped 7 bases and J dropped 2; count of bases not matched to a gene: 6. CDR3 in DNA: TGTGCCAGCATGGGGACAGGGGGCAAAACCAAAAACATTCAGTACTTC. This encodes CASMGTGGKTKNIQYF.

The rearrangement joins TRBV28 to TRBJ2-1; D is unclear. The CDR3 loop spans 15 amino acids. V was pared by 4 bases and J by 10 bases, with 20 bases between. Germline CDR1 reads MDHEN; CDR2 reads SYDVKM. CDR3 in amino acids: CASSSPPLDGWEQFF. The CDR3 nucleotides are TGTGCCAGCAGTTCCCCGCCCCTGGATGGTTGGGAGCAGTTCTTC.

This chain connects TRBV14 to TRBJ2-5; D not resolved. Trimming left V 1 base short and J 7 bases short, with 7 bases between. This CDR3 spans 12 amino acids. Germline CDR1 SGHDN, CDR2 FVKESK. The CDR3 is CASSQGLWTQYF. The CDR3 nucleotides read TGTGCCAGCAGCCAAGGTCTCTGGACCCAGTACTTC.